This T cell receptor beta chain was sequenced in a study of blood T cell repertoires in COVID-19. V lost 8 bases and J lost 5, with 13 bases in between. Germline CDR1 reads LGHDT; CDR2 reads YNNKEL (reference sequence). CDR3 length equals 12 residues. Using immunoSEQ multiplex PCR, the repertoire was profiled, and TCRdb retains in-frame clones only, with some absent. The data show roughly 130,000 clones, with about 92% seen just once and approximately 4.6% held by the top ten. The sequenced sample consisted of peripheral blood. The chain links TRBV3-1 (or the pseudogene TRBV3-2) to TRBJ2-7; D might be TRBD1 (6 bases). The TCR sequence derives from a man between 60 and 75 years old with COVID-19, enrolled during active disease. The CDR3 coding sequence is TGTGCCAGCGTGCAGTCAGGGGACGAGCAGTACTTC. Its translation is CASVQSGDEQYF.